This T cell receptor (beta chain) was retrieved from a study of CD8+ T cells in alopecia areata. Study in general: After 6 to 18 months of tofacitinib, follow-up continued 6 months off drug. Whole-study findings and limits: For lesional scalp, especially alopecia totalis/universalis, clonality was higher than in normal scalp.

This clone was counted between two and nine times. Its antigen is unidentified. Documented treatment: oral pan-JAK inhibitor, 5-10 mg twice daily. Specimens obtained from alopecia areata patients comprised lesional scalp punch biopsies and peripheral blood. RNA was extracted and reverse transcribed into cDNA as the sequencing template. Libraries were prepared by immunoSEQ multiplex PCR; TCRdb keeps only in-frame clonotypes and omits some of them. This table holds 200,000 or so clones, 58% found once. This CDR3 is 11 amino acids long. V shed 5 bases and J 14 bases; nucleotides not matched to a gene: 6. Germline V gene lookup returns CDR1 SEHNR and CDR2 FQNEAQ (reference sequence).

This sequence joins TRBV7-9 and TRBJ1-3; 7 nucleotides align to TRBD1. The receptor was derived from a human donor with alopecia areata. This material consisted of CD4+ T cells sorted from blood, taken at week 24, from a patient treated with tofacitinib. In nucleotides, the CDR3 is TGTGCCAGCAGCGGTGGACAGGTTGTATATTTT. Protein sequence: CASSGGQVVYF.